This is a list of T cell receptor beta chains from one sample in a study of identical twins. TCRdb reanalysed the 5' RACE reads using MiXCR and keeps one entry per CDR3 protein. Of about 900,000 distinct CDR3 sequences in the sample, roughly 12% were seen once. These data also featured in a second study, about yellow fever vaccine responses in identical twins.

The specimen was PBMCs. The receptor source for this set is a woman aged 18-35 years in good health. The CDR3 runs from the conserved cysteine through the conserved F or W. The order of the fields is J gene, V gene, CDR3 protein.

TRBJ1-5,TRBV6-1,CASSDPGGNQPQHF
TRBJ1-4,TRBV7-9,CASSLVGTANEKLFF
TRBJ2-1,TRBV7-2,CASSLAPAGGVDEQFF
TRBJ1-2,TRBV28,CASSLRGRRYGYTF
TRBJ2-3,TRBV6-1,CASSEQIAGGPGTDTQYF
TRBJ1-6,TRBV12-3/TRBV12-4,CASSSWTGVGNSPLHF
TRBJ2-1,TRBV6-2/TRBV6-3,CASTPLRLVSNEQFF
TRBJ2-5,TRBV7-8,CASSPTSGQRETQYF
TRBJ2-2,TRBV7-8,CASSPRREDGELFF
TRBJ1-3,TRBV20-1,CSALFFGGTIYF
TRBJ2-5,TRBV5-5,CASKNRGSSQETQYF
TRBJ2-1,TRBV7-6,CASSLAGQGNNVQFF
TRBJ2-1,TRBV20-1,CSARAGTDHNEQFF
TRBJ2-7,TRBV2,CASSEALPRQGAGQYF
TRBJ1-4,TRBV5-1,CASSLAGEPNEKLFF
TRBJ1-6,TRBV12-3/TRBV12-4,CASSLARGLSSYNSPLHF
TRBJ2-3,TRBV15,CATSRDGGTDTQYF
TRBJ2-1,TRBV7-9,CASSLSRGGVDEQFF
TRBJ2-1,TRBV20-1,CSARRDKQFF
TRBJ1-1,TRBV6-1,CASSTRENTEAFF
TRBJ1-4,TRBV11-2,CASSPGGQGVLLDKNEKLFF
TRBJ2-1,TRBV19,CASSIEATRNYNEQFF